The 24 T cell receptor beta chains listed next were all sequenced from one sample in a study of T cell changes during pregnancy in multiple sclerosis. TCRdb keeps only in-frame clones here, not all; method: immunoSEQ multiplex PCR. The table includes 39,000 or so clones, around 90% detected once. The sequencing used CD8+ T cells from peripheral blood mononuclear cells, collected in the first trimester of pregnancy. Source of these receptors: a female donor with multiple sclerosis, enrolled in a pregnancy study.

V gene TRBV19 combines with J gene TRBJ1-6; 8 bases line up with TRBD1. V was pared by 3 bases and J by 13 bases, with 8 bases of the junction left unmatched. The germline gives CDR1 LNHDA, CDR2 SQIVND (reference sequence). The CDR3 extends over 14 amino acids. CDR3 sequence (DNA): TGTGCCAGTAGTATCCCGGCACAGGGGGACCCCCTCCACTTT. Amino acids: CASSIPAQGDPLHF.

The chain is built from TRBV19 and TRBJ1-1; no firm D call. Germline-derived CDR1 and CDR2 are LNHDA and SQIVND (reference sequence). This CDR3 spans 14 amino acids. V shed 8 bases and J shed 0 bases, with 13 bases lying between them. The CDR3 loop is CASSGSHLNTEAFF. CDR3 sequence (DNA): TGTGCCAGTTCGGGAAGCCATCTGAACACTGAAGCTTTCTTT. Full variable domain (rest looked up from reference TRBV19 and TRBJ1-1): DGGITQSPKYLFRKEGQNVTLSCEQNLNHDAMYWYRQDPGQGLRLIYYSQIVNDFQKGDIAEGYSVSREKKESFPLTVTSAQKNPTAFYLCASSGSHLNTEAFFGQGTRLTVV.

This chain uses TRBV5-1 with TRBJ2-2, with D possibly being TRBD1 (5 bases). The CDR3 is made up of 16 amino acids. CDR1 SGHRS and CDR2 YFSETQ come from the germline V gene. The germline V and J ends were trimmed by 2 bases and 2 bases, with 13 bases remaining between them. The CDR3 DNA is TGCGCCAGCAGCTTAATACGACAGCTTAACACCGGGGAGCTGTTTTTT. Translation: CASSLIRQLNTGELFF.

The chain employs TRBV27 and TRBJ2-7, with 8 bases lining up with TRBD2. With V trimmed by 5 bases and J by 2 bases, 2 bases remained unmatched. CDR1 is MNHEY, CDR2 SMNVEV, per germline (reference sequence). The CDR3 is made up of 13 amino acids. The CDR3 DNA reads TGTGCCAGCAGTCCGGGGGGGCCCTACGAGCAGTACTTC. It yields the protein CASSPGGPYEQYF.

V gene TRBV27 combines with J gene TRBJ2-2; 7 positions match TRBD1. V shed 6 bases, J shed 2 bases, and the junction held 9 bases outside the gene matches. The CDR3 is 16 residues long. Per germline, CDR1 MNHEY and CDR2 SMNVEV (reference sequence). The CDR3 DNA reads TGTGCCAGCAGCCCAGGAGAGGGGGCTAACACCGGGGAGCTGTTTTTT. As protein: CASSPGEGANTGELFF.

The CDR3 protein is CASSHGTSYNEQFF. CDR3 DNA: TGTGCCAGTAGCCACGGGACTTCCTACAATGAGCAGTTCTTC. This sequence joins TRBV19 and TRBJ2-1; TRBD2 might be the D (6 bases). Trimming took off 6 bases at V and 1 base at J, with 10 bases between the two ends. Germline V gene lookup returns CDR1 LNHDA and CDR2 SQIVND (reference sequence). The CDR3 consists of 14 residues.

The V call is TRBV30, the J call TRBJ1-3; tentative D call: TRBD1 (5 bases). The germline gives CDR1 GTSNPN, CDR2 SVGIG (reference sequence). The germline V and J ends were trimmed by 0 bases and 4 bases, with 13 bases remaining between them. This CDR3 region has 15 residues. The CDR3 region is CAWSVPLNRGNTIYF. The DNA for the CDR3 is TGTGCCTGGAGTGTACCCCTCAACAGGGGAAACACCATATATTTT.

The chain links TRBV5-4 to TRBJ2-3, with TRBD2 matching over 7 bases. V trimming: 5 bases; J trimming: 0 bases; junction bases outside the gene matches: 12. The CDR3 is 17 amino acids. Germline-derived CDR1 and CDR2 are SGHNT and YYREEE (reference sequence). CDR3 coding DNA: TGTGCCAGCAGTTCGACTGGGGGGGTTACTAGCACAGATACGCAGTATTTT. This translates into CASSSTGGVTSTDTQYF.

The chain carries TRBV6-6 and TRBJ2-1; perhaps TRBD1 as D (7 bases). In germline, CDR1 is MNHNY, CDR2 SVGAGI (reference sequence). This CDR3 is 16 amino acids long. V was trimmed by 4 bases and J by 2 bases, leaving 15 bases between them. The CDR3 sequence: CASSFSSGGTYNEQFF. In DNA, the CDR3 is TGTGCCAGCAGTTTCTCCTCAGGGGGGACCTACAATGAGCAGTTCTTC.

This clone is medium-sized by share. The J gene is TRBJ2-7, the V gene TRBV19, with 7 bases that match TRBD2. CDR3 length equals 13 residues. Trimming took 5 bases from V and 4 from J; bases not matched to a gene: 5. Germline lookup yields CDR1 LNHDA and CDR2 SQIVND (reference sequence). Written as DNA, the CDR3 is TGTGCCAGTAGTGCGGGGGAGCGGTACGAGCAGTACTTC. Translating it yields CASSAGERYEQYF.

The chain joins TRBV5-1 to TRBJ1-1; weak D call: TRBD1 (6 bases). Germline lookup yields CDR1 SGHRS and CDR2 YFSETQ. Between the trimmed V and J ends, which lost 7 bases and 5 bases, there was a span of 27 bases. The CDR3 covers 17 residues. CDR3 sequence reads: CASSEVGQRSSGTEAFF. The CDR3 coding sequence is TGCGCCAGCTCCGAGGTGGGACAAAGGTCGTCGGGGACTGAAGCTTTCTTT.

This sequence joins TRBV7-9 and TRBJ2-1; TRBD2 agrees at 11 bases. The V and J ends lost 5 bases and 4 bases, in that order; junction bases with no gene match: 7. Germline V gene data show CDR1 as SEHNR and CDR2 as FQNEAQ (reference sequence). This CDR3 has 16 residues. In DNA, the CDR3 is TGTGCCAGCAGCCCGTTAGCGGGAGGGGCGTACAATGAGCAGTTCTTC. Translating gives CASSPLAGGAYNEQFF.

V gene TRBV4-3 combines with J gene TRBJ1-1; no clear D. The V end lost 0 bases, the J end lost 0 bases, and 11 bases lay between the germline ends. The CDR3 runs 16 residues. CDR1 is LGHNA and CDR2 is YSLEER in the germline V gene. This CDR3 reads CASSQDQYRVNTEAFF. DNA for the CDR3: TGCGCCAGCAGCCAAGATCAATACAGAGTGAACACTGAAGCTTTCTTT.

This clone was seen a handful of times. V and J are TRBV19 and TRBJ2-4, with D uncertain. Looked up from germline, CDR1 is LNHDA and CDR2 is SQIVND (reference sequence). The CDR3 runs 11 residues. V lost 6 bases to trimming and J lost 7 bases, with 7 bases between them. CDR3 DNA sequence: TGTGCCAGTAGGAACGCGAACATTCAGTACTTC. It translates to CASRNANIQYF. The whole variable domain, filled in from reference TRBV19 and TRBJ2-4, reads DGGITQSPKYLFRKEGQNVTLSCEQNLNHDAMYWYRQDPGQGLRLIYYSQIVNDFQKGDIAEGYSVSREKKESFPLTVTSAQKNPTAFYLCASRNANIQYFGAGTRLSVL.

The CDR3 loop is CASSLDWTESYGYTF. The DNA of the CDR3 is TGTGCCAGCAGCTTAGATTGGACAGAGAGCTATGGCTACACCTTC. V usage is TRBV7-9 and J usage is TRBJ1-2; weak D call: TRBD1 (6 bases). CDR3 size: 15 residues. Germline CDR1 is SEHNR and CDR2 is FQNEAQ (reference sequence). The V end lost 1 base, the J end lost 4 bases, and 13 bases lay between the germline ends.

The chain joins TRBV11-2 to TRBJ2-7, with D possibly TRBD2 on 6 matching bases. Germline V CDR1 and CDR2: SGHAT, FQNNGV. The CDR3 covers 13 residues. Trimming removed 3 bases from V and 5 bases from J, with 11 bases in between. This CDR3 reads CASSLYGGDEQYF. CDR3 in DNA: TGTGCCAGCAGCTTGTACGGGGGAGACGAGCAGTACTTC. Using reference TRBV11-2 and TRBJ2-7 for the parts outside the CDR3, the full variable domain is EAGVAQSPRYKIIEKRQSVAFWCNPISGHATLYWYQQILGQGPKLLIQFQNNGVVDDSQLPKDRFSAERLKGVDSTLKIQPAKLEDSAVYLCASSLYGGDEQYFGPGTRLTVT.

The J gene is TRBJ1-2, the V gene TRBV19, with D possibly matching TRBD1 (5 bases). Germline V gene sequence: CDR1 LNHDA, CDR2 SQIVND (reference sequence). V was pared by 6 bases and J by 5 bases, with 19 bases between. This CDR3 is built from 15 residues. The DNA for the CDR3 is TGTGCCAGTAGCGGAAAGGGGCAAATCCTATATGGCTACACCTTC. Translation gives CASSGKGQILYGYTF.

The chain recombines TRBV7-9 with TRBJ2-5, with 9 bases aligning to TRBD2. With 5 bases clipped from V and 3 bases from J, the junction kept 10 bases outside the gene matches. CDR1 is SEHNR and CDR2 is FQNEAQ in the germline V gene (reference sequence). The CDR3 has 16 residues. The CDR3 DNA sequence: TGTGCCAGCAGCCCCCTCGGGTTAGCGGGGGAAGAGACCCAGTACTTC. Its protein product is CASSPLGLAGEETQYF.

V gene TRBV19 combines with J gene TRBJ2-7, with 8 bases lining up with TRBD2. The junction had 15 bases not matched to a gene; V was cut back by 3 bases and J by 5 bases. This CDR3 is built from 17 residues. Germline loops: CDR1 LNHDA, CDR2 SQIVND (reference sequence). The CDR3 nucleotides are TGTGCCAGTAGTATGGGGGCGGGGGGCCGGGTGTTGGACGAGCAGTACTTC. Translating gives CASSMGAGGRVLDEQYF. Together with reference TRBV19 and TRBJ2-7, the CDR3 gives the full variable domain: DGGITQSPKYLFRKEGQNVTLSCEQNLNHDAMYWYRQDPGQGLRLIYYSQIVNDFQKGDIAEGYSVSREKKESFPLTVTSAQKNPTAFYLCASSMGAGGRVLDEQYFGPGTRLTVT.

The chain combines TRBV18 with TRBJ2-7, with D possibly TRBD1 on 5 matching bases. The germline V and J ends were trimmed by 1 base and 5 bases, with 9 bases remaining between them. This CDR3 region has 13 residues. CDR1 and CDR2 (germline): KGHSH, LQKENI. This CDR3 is CASSPRRVHEQYF. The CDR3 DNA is TGTGCCAGCTCACCACGCAGGGTCCACGAGCAGTACTTC.

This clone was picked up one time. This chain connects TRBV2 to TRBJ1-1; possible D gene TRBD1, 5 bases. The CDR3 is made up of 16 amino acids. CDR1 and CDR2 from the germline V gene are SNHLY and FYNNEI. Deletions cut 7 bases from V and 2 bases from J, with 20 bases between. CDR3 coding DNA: TGTGCCAGCACCCCTAGGGGAACAGACCTAAACACTGAAGCTTTCTTT. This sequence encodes CASTPRGTDLNTEAFF. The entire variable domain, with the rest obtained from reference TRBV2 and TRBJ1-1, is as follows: EPEVTQTPSHQVTQMGQEVILRCVPISNHLYFYWYRQILGQKVEFLVSFYNNEISEKSEIFDDQFSVERPDGSNFTLKIRSTKLEDSAMYFCASTPRGTDLNTEAFFGQGTRLTVV.

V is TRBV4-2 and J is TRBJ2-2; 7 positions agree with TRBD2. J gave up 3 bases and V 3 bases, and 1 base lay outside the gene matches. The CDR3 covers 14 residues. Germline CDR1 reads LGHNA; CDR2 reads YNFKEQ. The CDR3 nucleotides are TGTGCCAGCAGCCACGGACTAGACACCGGGGAGCTGTTTTTT. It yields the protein CASSHGLDTGELFF.

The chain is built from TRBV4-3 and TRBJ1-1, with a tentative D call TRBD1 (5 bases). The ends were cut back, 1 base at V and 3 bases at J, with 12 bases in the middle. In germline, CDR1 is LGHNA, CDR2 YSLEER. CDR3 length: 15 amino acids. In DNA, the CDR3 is TGCGCCAGCAGCCAAGCCTCCGACAGATACACTGAAGCTTTCTTT. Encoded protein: CASSQASDRYTEAFF.

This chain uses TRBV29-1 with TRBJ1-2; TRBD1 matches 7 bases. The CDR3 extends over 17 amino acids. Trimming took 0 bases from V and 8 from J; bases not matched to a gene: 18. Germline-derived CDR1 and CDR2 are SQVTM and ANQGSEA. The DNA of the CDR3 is TGCAGCGTTGAAGATGGTGGCCGGGACAGCCCTGATGGGGGCTACACCTTC. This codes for CSVEDGGRDSPDGGYTF.